This is a list of T cell receptor beta chains from one sample in a study of blood T cell repertoires in COVID-19. Generated by immunoSEQ multiplex PCR, the TCRdb table keeps only in-frame clones and is missing some. Among fewer than 150,000 clones listed, 70% to 90% were seen once. Sequencing used peripheral blood. The receptors come from a woman aged 50 to 60 with acute or convalescent COVID-19. The CDR3 runs from the conserved cysteine through the conserved F or W. A D gene is named only where the DNA matches it firmly. The size field is filled for only some rows; it gives once, few, many or a size class.

J gene,V gene,clone size,D gene,CDR3 DNA,CDR3 protein
TRBJ2-7,TRBV3-1/TRBV3-2,.,TRBD2,TGTGCCAGCAGCCAGGGGAATCGACTAGCGGGGGGCGCCGAGCAGTACTTC,CASSQGNRLAGGAEQYF
TRBJ2-7,TRBV6-6,.,.,TGTGCCAGCAGGGAGCTCGACGAGCAGTACTTC,CASRELDEQYF
TRBJ1-1,TRBV3-1/TRBV3-2,.,TRBD1,TGTGCCAGCAGCCAATTATCGTACAGGGGCACTGAAGCTTTCTTT,CASSQLSYRGTEAFF
TRBJ2-2,TRBV18,.,TRBD1,TGTGCCAGCTCAAGGCCCGGACAGGGGAGGGCCACCGGGGAGCTGTTTTTT,CASSRPGQGRATGELFF
TRBJ2-1,TRBV13,.,TRBD2,TGTGCCAGCAGCTTTCTTTCGTCGGCCGGACTAGACGCCTACAATGAGCAGTTCTTC,CASSFLSSAGLDAYNEQFF
TRBJ1-2,TRBV6-5,.,TRBD1,TGTGCCAGCAGACGGACAGGCCCATATGGCTACACCTTC,CASRRTGPYGYTF
TRBJ2-7,TRBV6-5,.,TRBD1,TGTGCCAGCAGTTACTCGTATTGGGACAGAAACTACGAGCAGTACTTC,CASSYSYWDRNYEQYF
TRBJ1-6,TRBV7-2,.,TRBD1,TGTGCCAGCAGCCCCCGGACAGGGGCCAATTCACCCCTCCACTTT,CASSPRTGANSPLHF
TRBJ1-1,TRBV4-1,.,TRBD1,TGCGCCAGCAGCCAAAGACAGGGGCTGAACACTGAAGCTTTCTTT,CASSQRQGLNTEAFF
TRBJ1-2,TRBV19,.,TRBD1,TGTGCCAGTAGTGTCGACAGGGGCTCCAATGGCTACACCTTC,CASSVDRGSNGYTF
TRBJ1-5,TRBV10-2,.,.,TGCGCCAGCAGCCCAGGGCCTTGGCCCCAGCATTTT,CASSPGPWPQHF
TRBJ2-3,TRBV28,.,TRBD2,TGTGCCAGCAGCTCGATAGCGGGAGTAAGAGGAAGGACAGATACGCAGTATTTT,CASSSIAGVRGRTDTQYF
TRBJ1-2,TRBV30,.,TRBD1,TGTGCCTGGGATGACAGGGGTTTTGGCTACACCTTC,CAWDDRGFGYTF
TRBJ1-1,TRBV28,.,TRBD1,TGTGCCAGCAGTTTAAACAGGGGGGCGGGAAACACTGAAGCTTTCTTT,CASSLNRGAGNTEAFF
TRBJ2-7,TRBV15,.,.,TGTGCCACCAGCAGAGACAGTTACGAGCAGTACTTC,CATSRDSYEQYF
TRBJ2-7,TRBV6-5,.,.,TGTGCCAGCGCGGAAACCTCCTACGAGCAGTACTTC,CASAETSYEQYF
TRBJ2-5,TRBV18,.,.,TGTGCCAGCTCACCAGAGGAGACCCAGTACTTC,CASSPEETQYF
TRBJ2-7,TRBV5-1,.,TRBD2,TGCGCCAGCAGCGAGACTAGCGGGGGACTCTACGAGCAGTACTTC,CASSETSGGLYEQYF
TRBJ1-4,TRBV9,.,.,TGTGCCAGCAGCCCACGGGGAATGGGTGGTGAAAAACTGTTTTTT,CASSPRGMGGEKLFF
TRBJ2-1,TRBV9,.,TRBD2,TGTGCCAGCAGCGTAGAGGACGGGACTAGCGGATACAATGAGCAGTTCTTC,CASSVEDGTSGYNEQFF
TRBJ1-6,TRBV18,once,TRBD1,TGTGCCAGCTCACCCTTTCGGATAGCGGACAGGGTTGATTCACCCCTCCACTTT,CASSPFRIADRVDSPLHF
TRBJ1-1,TRBV30,.,.,TGTGCCTGGAGTGTAGATCCCTCAGGGGCTGAAGCTTTCTTT,CAWSVDPSGAEAFF
TRBJ1-1,TRBV6-4,.,.,TGTGCCAGCAGTCTCGTTGAGGGCACTGAAGCTTTCTTT,CASSLVEGTEAFF
TRBJ1-1,TRBV7-9,.,TRBD1,TGTGCCAGCAGCTTCCAGGGGGTGAACACTGAAGCTTTCTTT,CASSFQGVNTEAFF
TRBJ2-1,TRBV6-2/TRBV6-3,.,TRBD2,TGTGCCAGCAGTTACTCGCCTAGCGGATCCTACAATGAGCAGTTCTTC,CASSYSPSGSYNEQFF
TRBJ1-2,TRBV3-1/TRBV3-2,.,TRBD1,TGTGCCAGCAGCGGGACAGGGGTAGGTTATGGCTACACCTTC,CASSGTGVGYGYTF
TRBJ1-1,TRBV2,.,.,TGTGCCAGCAGACAGGGCAAGAACACTGAAGCTTTCTTT,CASRQGKNTEAFF
TRBJ1-1,TRBV4-2,.,TRBD1,TGTGCCAGCAGCCAAGTGGGACAGATGAACACTGAAGCTTTCTTT,CASSQVGQMNTEAFF
TRBJ2-7,TRBV9,.,.,TGTGCCAGCAGCGTAGCCCCGGACATCTCCTACGAGCAGTACTTC,CASSVAPDISYEQYF
TRBJ2-7,TRBV4-3,.,TRBD2,TGCGCCAGCAGCCAAGATCGACTAGCGGGAGTGGGGGAGCAGTACTTC,CASSQDRLAGVGEQYF
TRBJ2-6,TRBV5-4,.,.,TGTGCCAGCAGCTTGGTCAGAAGCTCTGGGGCCAACGTCCTGACTTTC,CASSLVRSSGANVLTF
TRBJ1-5,TRBV10-3,.,.,TGTGCCATCAGTGAGACAAATTATTATGAGACAGAAAATCAGCCCCAGCATTTT,CAISETNYYETENQPQHF